These 21 T cell receptor beta chains originate from one sample sequenced in a study of neurological immune-mediated disorders. TCRdb reanalysed the 5' RACE reads using MiXCR and keeps one entry per CDR3 protein. This table holds 72,000 or so distinct CDR3 sequences, roughly 15% found once. Sequences were obtained from PBMCs. The receptors stem from a woman in her thirties or forties in good health.

This clonotype has at least ten counts. The chain combines TRBV12-3 or TRBV12-4 with TRBJ1-1; tentatively, D is TRBD1 (6 bases). The length of the CDR3 is 14 residues. V lost 1 base and J lost 4, with 10 bases in between. CDR3 DNA: TGTGCCAGCAGTTTAGTCGGGGGGGCCACTGAAGCTTTCTTT. This encodes CASSLVGGATEAFF.

Ten or more counts support this clonotype. The rearrangement uses TRBV7-2 and TRBJ2-2; possibly TRBD1 for D (6 bases). The CDR3 contains 15 residues. The germline gives CDR1 SGHTA, CDR2 FQGNSA. V was cut by 2 bases and J by 7 bases, with 14 bases left in between. The CDR3 loop is CASSLRPLGGGELFF. DNA of the CDR3: TGTGCCAGCAGCTTACGGCCCCTAGGGGGCGGGGAGCTGTTTTTT.

This clonotype was counted many times. The chain combines TRBV7-3 with TRBJ2-1; D may be TRBD1 (6 bases). This CDR3 has 15 amino acids. Germline CDR1 is SGHTA and CDR2 is FQGTGA. V was cut by 2 bases and J by 2 bases, with 10 bases left in between. In nucleotides, the CDR3 is TGTGCCAGCAGCTTACTTGGGGGCGCCTACAATGAGCAGTTCTTC. It codes for CASSLLGGAYNEQFF. Complete variable domain (other parts from reference TRBV7-3 and TRBJ2-1): GAGVSQTPSNKVTEKGKYVELRCDPISGHTALYWYRQSLGQGPEFLIYFQGTGAADDSGLPNDRFFAVRPEGSVSTLKIQRTERGDSAVYLCASSLLGGAYNEQFFGPGTRLTVL.

This clonotype has at least ten counts. The chain uses TRBV9 and TRBJ2-2; D might be TRBD2 (6 bases). Trimming took off 2 bases at V and 1 base at J, with 9 bases between the two ends. Germline V gene sequence: CDR1 SGDLS, CDR2 YYNGEE. The length of the CDR3 is 15 residues. CDR3 amino acids: CASSVRGMNTGELFF. In DNA, the CDR3 is TGTGCCAGCAGCGTCCGGGGGATGAACACCGGGGAGCTGTTTTTT.

This chain uses TRBV5-1 with TRBJ2-1; D is unclear. Germline values: CDR1 SGHRS, CDR2 YFSETQ. The V end was cut by 4 bases, the J end by 6 bases, with 11 bases between. The CDR3 runs 13 residues. The CDR3 loop reads CASSPSRTNEQFF. In DNA, the CDR3 is TGCGCCAGCAGCCCCTCCCGGACCAATGAGCAGTTCTTC.

This clonotype was detected ten times or more. The chain has TRBV5-1 and TRBJ2-1; D is undetermined. The CDR3 covers 14 residues. Trimming stripped 3 bases from V and 10 bases from J, with 17 bases between. Germline-derived CDR1 and CDR2 are SGHRS and YFSETQ. The CDR3 sequence: CASSWTSGSREQFF. CDR3 sequence (DNA): TGCGCCAGCAGCTGGACCAGTGGGTCGAGGGAGCAGTTCTTC.

This clonotype was recorded many times. The chain links TRBV2 to TRBJ1-2; the D gene is possibly TRBD1 (5 bases). Trimming removed 4 bases from V and 5 bases from J, with 14 bases in between. The CDR3 is 14 residues long. CDR1 is SNHLY and CDR2 is FYNNEI in the germline V gene. DNA for the CDR3: TGTGCCAGCAGTGCTCAGGAAGGGGAGTATGGCTACACCTTC. It yields the protein CASSAQEGEYGYTF. Full variable domain (missing parts from reference TRBV2 and TRBJ1-2): EPEVTQTPSHQVTQMGQEVILRCVPISNHLYFYWYRQILGQKVEFLVSFYNNEISEKSEIFDDQFSVERPDGSNFTLKIRSTKLEDSAMYFCASSAQEGEYGYTFGSGTRLTVV.

On this clonotype itself: A much larger clone lies a single base off, so this may be a read error. The chain uses TRBV20-1 and TRBJ1-4, with D hard to call. The germline V gene encodes CDR1 DFQATT and CDR2 SNEGSKA (reference sequence). The CDR3 is made up of 15 amino acids. CDR3 DNA sequence: TGCAGTGCTAGAGATTGGGAAACAACTAATGAAAAAATGTTTTTT. It translates to CSARDWETTNEKMFF.

The V gene is TRBV18, the J gene TRBJ1-2; TRBD1 aligns across 10 bases. CDR1 KGHSH and CDR2 LQKENI come from the germline V gene. V trimming: 6 bases; J trimming: 8 bases; junction bases outside the gene matches: 9. CDR3 length: 14 amino acids. The chain's CDR3 is CASSNPGQGLGYTF. The CDR3 bases are TGTGCCAGCTCGAACCCGGGACAGGGGCTGGGCTACACCTTC. The full variable domain, completed using reference TRBV18 and TRBJ1-2, is NAGVMQNPRHLVRRRGQEARLRCSPMKGHSHVYWYRQLPEEGLKFMVYLQKENIIDESGMPKERFSAEFPKEGPSILRIQQVVRGDSAAYFCASSNPGQGLGYTFGSGTRLTVV.

At least ten counts were recorded for this clonotype. The CDR3 protein is CASSRTGLGTYNEQFF. DNA of the CDR3: TGTGCCAGCAGCCGAACAGGGTTAGGTACCTACAATGAGCAGTTCTTC. The rearrangement joins TRBV6-5 to TRBJ2-1; perhaps TRBD1 as D (6 bases). Germline loops: CDR1 MNHEY, CDR2 SVGAGI. V lost 6 bases and J 2 bases, leaving 17 bases between the germline ends. This CDR3 is 16 amino acids long.

With respect to this clonotype: Being one base from a much bigger clone, this may be a read error. V and J are TRBV6-2 or TRBV6-3 and TRBJ2-3; 7 nucleotides line up with TRBD2. Germline V gene data show CDR1 as MNHEY and CDR2 as SVGEGT. J lost 1 base, V lost 7 bases, and 5 bases had no gene match. This CDR3 is 14 amino acids long. This chain's CDR3 is CASTRAGCTDTQYF. DNA for the CDR3: TGTGCCAGCACCCGAGCGGGGTGCACAGATACGCAGTATTTT.

This clonotype was picked up many times. The gene calls are TRBV5-1 and TRBJ1-3; 7 bases fit TRBD1. Germline trimming cut 2 bases from V and 1 base from J; bases unmatched to any gene: 3. Germline V lookup: CDR1 SGHRS, CDR2 YFSETQ. This CDR3 has 15 amino acids. This chain's CDR3 is CASSLGTASGNTIYF. CDR3 bases: TGCGCCAGCAGCTTAGGGACAGCATCTGGAAACACCATATATTTT. Full variable domain (rest looked up from reference TRBV5-1 and TRBJ1-3): KAGVTQTPRYLIKTRGQQVTLSCSPISGHRSVSWYQQTPGQGLQFLFEYFSETQRNKGNFPGRFSGRQFSNSRSEMNVSTLELGDSALYLCASSLGTASGNTIYFGEGSWLTVV.

This clonotype was counted ten times or more. The CDR3 sequence: CSVDRGETDTQYF. CDR3 DNA sequence: TGCAGTGTCGACAGGGGAGAGACAGATACGCAGTATTTT. V and J are TRBV20-1 and TRBJ2-3; 8 positions agree with TRBD1. J gave up 3 bases and V 7 bases, and 6 bases lay outside the gene matches. Germline V gene data show CDR1 as DFQATT and CDR2 as SNEGSKA (reference sequence). The CDR3 is 13 amino acids.

This clonotype appeared many times. The chain recombines TRBV25-1 with TRBJ2-4; TRBD1 might be the D (6 bases). Germline V gives CDR1 MGHDK, CDR2 SYGVNS. The V and J ends lost 6 bases and 10 bases respectively, with 25 bases between them. CDR3 length: 16 amino acids. Here the CDR3 reads CASRSNGGGTDPIQYF. The CDR3 DNA follows: TGTGCCAGCAGGTCGAATGGTGGGGGCACCGACCCTATTCAGTACTTC. Full variable domain (outside the CDR3, taken from reference TRBV25-1 and TRBJ2-4): EADIYQTPRYLVIGTGKKITLECSQTMGHDKMYWYQQDPGMELHLIHYSYGVNSTEKGDLSSESTVSRIRTEHFPLTLESARPSHTSQYLCASRSNGGGTDPIQYFGAGTRLSVL.

Turning to this clonotype: Possible read error: a much larger clone is one base away. This rearrangement joins TRBV25-1 to TRBJ2-2; D unresolved. The CDR3 loop spans 16 amino acids. Looked up from germline, CDR1 is MGHDK and CDR2 is SYGVNS. The DNA for the CDR3 is TGCGCCAGCAGTGAATCGTGGGCCCCGGCCGGCGGGGAGCTGTTTTTT. Protein product: CASSESWAPAGGELFF.

This clonotype was counted at least ten times. The chain recombines TRBV3-1 with TRBJ2-5; 8 bases line up with TRBD2. J was trimmed by 2 bases and V by 1 base; bases with no gene match: 6. This CDR3 has 16 amino acids. Germline V lookup: CDR1 LGHDT, CDR2 YNNKEL (reference sequence). The CDR3 region is CASSQASGGAQETQYF. The DNA for the CDR3 is TGTGCCAGCAGCCAAGCAAGCGGGGGAGCGCAAGAGACCCAGTACTTC.

This clonotype was found many times. This chain joins TRBV20-1 and TRBJ2-1, with a weak D call TRBD2 (7 bases). V was shortened by 3 bases and J by 0 bases, with 12 bases between the two germline ends. Germline V gives CDR1 DFQATT, CDR2 SNEGSKA (reference sequence). This CDR3 is 15 amino acids long. CDR3 protein: CSASRRGLSYNEQFF. The CDR3 DNA follows: TGCAGTGCTAGCCGGCGGGGGCTCTCCTACAATGAGCAGTTCTTC.

Many counts were recorded for this clonotype. The genes are TRBV4-3 and TRBJ2-1; TRBD2 might be the D (5 bases). This CDR3 is built from 14 residues. Deletions cut 2 bases from V and 6 bases from J, with 11 bases between. Germline V gene data show CDR1 as LGHNA and CDR2 as YSLEER. CDR3 loop: CASSQMTTSNEQFF. Here the CDR3 DNA reads TGCGCCAGCAGCCAAATGACTACTTCCAATGAGCAGTTCTTC.

The chain has TRBV18 and TRBJ1-2, with D perhaps matching TRBD1 (5 bases). The CDR3 contains 15 residues. In germline, CDR1 is KGHSH, CDR2 LQKENI. Trimming pared 3 bases from V and 3 bases from J, leaving 14 bases between. CDR3 sequence: CASSPARADHYGYTF. The CDR3 DNA reads as TGTGCCAGCTCACCGGCCAGGGCCGACCACTATGGCTACACCTTC.

With respect to this clonotype: A much larger clone lies a single base off, so this may be a read error. The CDR3 coding sequence is TGTGCCAGCAGCCGAATACAGGGGAACTATGGCTACACCTTC. Translated, it gives CASSRIQGNYGYTF. This rearrangement joins TRBV3-1 to TRBJ1-2; TRBD1 matches 7 bases. CDR3 length equals 14 residues. With V trimmed by 4 bases and J by 2 bases, 4 bases remained unmatched. Germline V gene sequence: CDR1 LGHDT, CDR2 YNNKEL (reference sequence).

This clonotype was observed at least ten times. The genes are TRBV7-2 and TRBJ1-1; weak D call: TRBD1 (5 bases). CDR3 length: 15 residues. CDR1 is SGHTA, CDR2 FQGNSA, per germline. V shed 1 base and J shed 3 bases, with 12 bases lying between them. The CDR3 DNA reads as TGTGCCAGCAGCTTAGACGCCGACAGTGACACTGAAGCTTTCTTT. Its protein product is CASSLDADSDTEAFF.